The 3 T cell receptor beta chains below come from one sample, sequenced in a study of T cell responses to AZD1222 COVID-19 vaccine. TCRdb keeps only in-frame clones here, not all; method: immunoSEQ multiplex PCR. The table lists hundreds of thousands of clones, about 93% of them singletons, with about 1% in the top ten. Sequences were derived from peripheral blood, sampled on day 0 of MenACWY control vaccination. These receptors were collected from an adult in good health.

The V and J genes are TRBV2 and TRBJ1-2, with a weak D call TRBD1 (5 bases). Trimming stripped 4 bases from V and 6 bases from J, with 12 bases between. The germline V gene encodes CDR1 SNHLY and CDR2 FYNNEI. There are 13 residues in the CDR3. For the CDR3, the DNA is TGTGCCAGCAGTGCCGATTCGGGGGATGGCTACACCTTC. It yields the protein CASSADSGDGYTF.

CDR3 loop: CAWRRGGRETQYF. For the CDR3, the DNA is TGTGCCTGGAGGAGGGGAGGTAGAGAGACCCAGTACTTC. The chain has TRBV30 and TRBJ2-5, with D possibly TRBD2 on 6 matching bases. Trimming removed 3 bases from V and 4 bases from J, with 12 bases in between. The CDR3 length is 13 residues. Germline V gene data show CDR1 as GTSNPN and CDR2 as SVGIG (reference sequence).

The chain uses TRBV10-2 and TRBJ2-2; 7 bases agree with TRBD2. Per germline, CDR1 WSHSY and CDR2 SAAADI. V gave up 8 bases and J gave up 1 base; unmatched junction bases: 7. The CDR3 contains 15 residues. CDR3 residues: CASSTRGGNTGELFF. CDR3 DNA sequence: TGCGCCAGCTCCACGCGCGGGGGGAACACCGGGGAGCTGTTTTTT.